This T cell receptor (beta chain) stems from a study of human T cells and chemical hapten exposure (dated by TCRdb to 2020 to 2023). Context from the whole study: For sensitization, 2% DPC in acetone was applied to a 2 cm by 2 cm area of upper inner arm skin. Patient blood was sampled pre-sensitization (week 0) and at 2, 6 and about 24 weeks after DPC sensitization. Patients additionally received weekly therapeutic DPC doses to the scalp throughout the roughly 23-week study period. The study tracked peripheral blood TCR repertoire changes in vivo during primary and secondary sensitization to the hapten diphenylcyclopropenone (DPC) in alopecia patients. Patch testing was done on the upper back using Finn chambers containing 0.01% DPC, and results were scored after 6 days according to International Contact Dermatitis Research Group standards. The patient cohort, mostly female, included alopecia areata with under or over 50% scalp involvement, alopecia totalis and alopecia universalis. Blood for TCR sequencing was provided by twenty-nine alopecia patients at one to four time points (pre-sensitization, 2, 6 and 24 weeks). Libraries were pooled for sequencing, and per-sample TCR yields varied mainly because of small differences in library volumes within the pool. Results the study describes overall, beyond this receptor: A positive correlation was found between the number of PT1 expanded TCRs and patch test score, with significance reached at thresholds 8, 16 and 32 but not 4. DPC sensitization did not change the number of TCRs with a frequency above 1 in 1000, and there was no evidence of changes in global repertoire structure. After repeated subsampling, changes were observed in the strength of the expansion versus patch-test correlation and in the threshold at which the correlation became significant. Because all patients had alopecia, a presumed autoimmune disease, the immune response of the patients might differ from that of healthy individuals. Expanded TCRs formed significantly more large CDR3 similarity clusters than pre-sensitization or healthy control sets, consistent with antigen-driven responses.

Library generation was performed with RACE. Sequencing used a NextSeq 500. During library preparation, unique molecular identifiers were attached to individual cDNA molecules so that TCRs could be counted in a quantitative, reproducible way. Each blood RNA sample was used to sequence both TCR alpha and TCR beta chains. The source study handled its data this way. Samples had a median of about 96,000 TCRs, with a range from about 23,224 to 750,000. The Decombinator software suite was used to annotate V, J and CDR3 in the TCR reads. Every sample was subsampled to the same number of TCRs (28,000) for the PS versus PT1 abundance plots. Expanded TCRs were defined as absent before sensitization and observed at least eight times at the 2-week time point. TCRdb trimmed public reads at Q25 via fastp, called clones via MiXCR and kept in-frame beta chains. Each entry is one CDR3 protein sequence, shown with its most common DNA and genes. Here the V and J calls rest on TCRdb's processing, not on the authors' analysis. Here the sample has 300,000 to 400,000 distinct CDR3 sequences; around 5.5% occur a single time. 2.6% of the sample comes from the top ten.

What the time point label conveys for this sample: pre-sensitization, week 0. This sample's treatment or condition label indicates: therapeutic diphenylcyclopropenone sensitization with weekly scalp DPC. At every patch-test visit, the blood draw took place before the patch test was put on. Patients were eligible if aged 18 to 70, diagnosed with alopecia and judged suitable for DPC therapy, and pregnant patients were excluded. Total RNA was extracted from unfractionated whole blood that had been collected in Tempus Blood RNA tubes. Via the germline V gene, CDR1 is MGHRA and CDR2 YSYEKL. Measured from the cysteine to the phenylalanine, the CDR3 is 17 residues long. Only the CDR3 region is kept as DNA, spanning 51 bases read in frame from base 1. V is cut back by 1 base and J by 9 bases, with 12 bases in the junction unmatched. This clonotype was picked up many times. The target of this receptor is not known. Qualities for individual bases were not recorded, and no much larger clone is one base off.

The TCR comes from a woman aged 45-59 years with alopecia areata. Some clones in this sample may be carry-over from other donors' samples. This chain joins TRBV4-1 to TRBJ1-6; 7 bases in between match TRBD1. The sequences come from whole blood, collected in connection with sensitization to the hapten diphenylcyclopropenone (DPC). Read as DNA, the sequence is TGCGCCAGCAGCCAAGGAGGGGCACAGGGGATCGGTTCACCCCTCCACTTT. This codes for CASSQGGAQGIGSPLHF.